This T cell receptor (beta chain) comes out of a study of cytomegalovirus exposure and HLA in healthy donors. About the research overall: Both the 120 validation repertoires and the 666 first-cohort repertoires used the same platform, as reported by a later analysis. Findings of the study overall: According to reports, the classifier identified cytomegalovirus status with high specificity and sensitivity. For most TCR sequences rarity was the rule, although some public TCRs occurred in many donors.

The germline V gene has CDR1 MDHEN and CDR2 SYDVKM. The CDR3 sequence is 14 residues long. J gave up 2 bases and V 7 bases, and 8 bases lay outside the gene matches. The donors were part of the roughly 120-subject validation cohort, which stood apart from the roughly 730-subject first cohort. Some clones are missing from TCRdb's copy, which holds only in-frame ones; the method was immunoSEQ multiplex PCR. The sample yields under 200,000 clones, 86% seen once. As to this clone: What it binds is not known.

The receptor's source is a woman aged 25 to 39 in good health and CMV-seronegative. J is TRBJ2-7 and V is TRBV28; 7 positions match TRBD1. Sequenced: PBMCs. The CDR3 nucleotides are TGTGCCAGCATTGCCCCCGACAGGGCCTACGAGCAGTACTTC. Its translation: CASIAPDRAYEQYF. The full variable domain, rest sourced from reference TRBV28 and TRBJ2-7, is DVKVTQSSRYLVKRTGEKVFLECVQDMDHENMFWYRQDPGLGLRLIYFSYDVKMKEKGDIPEGYSVSREKKERFSLILESASTNQTSMYLCASIAPDRAYEQYFGPGTRLTVT.